Presented here are 8 T cell receptor beta chains from one specimen sequenced in a study of cytomegalovirus exposure and HLA in healthy donors. The assay was immunoSEQ multiplex PCR, and TCRdb's table has in-frame clones only and misses some. The sample includes some 110,000 clones, about nine tenths seen only once; the top ten take more than 1.5%. Sequencing used PBMCs. These receptors originate from a man aged 18 to 35 in good health and CMV-seronegative.

The table lists this clone with a count of one. The CDR3, as DNA: TGTGCCAGCAGCTTACAGGACACCGGGGAGCTGTTTTTT. Amino acids: CASSLQDTGELFF. This chain connects TRBV7-8 to TRBJ2-2; D not resolved. Germline V gives CDR1 SGHVS, CDR2 FQNEAQ. This CDR3 has 13 residues. Trimming took 2 bases from V and 3 from J, leaving 4 bases between them.

This chain connects TRBV15 to TRBJ1-1, with 9 positions matching TRBD1. The CDR3 loop spans 14 amino acids. V lost 6 bases and J lost 6; bases outside the gene matches: 8. The germline CDR1 and CDR2 sequences are LNHNV and YYDKDF (reference sequence). CDR3 loop: CATRPGTGLSEAFF. CDR3 coding DNA: TGTGCCACCAGGCCCGGGACAGGGTTGTCTGAAGCTTTCTTT.

CDR3 DNA sequence: TGTGCCAGCAGTACGTTGTGGGAGGGAGTTAGGACCGGGGAGCTGTTTTTT. The encoded protein is CASSTLWEGVRTGELFF. The chain joins TRBV28 to TRBJ2-2; 7 nucleotides match TRBD2. The CDR3 spans 17 residues. The germline gives CDR1 MDHEN, CDR2 SYDVKM. J lost 5 bases, V lost 5 bases, and 14 bases had no gene match.

V and J are TRBV7-9 and TRBJ2-5; a possible D gene is TRBD1 (6 bases). Germline values: CDR1 SEHNR, CDR2 FQNEAQ (reference sequence). The CDR3 sequence is 15 residues long. V lost 5 bases, J lost 0 bases, and 13 bases lay in between. The chain's CDR3 is CASSTGTPNQETQYF. The DNA for the CDR3 is TGTGCCAGCAGCACCGGGACACCAAACCAAGAGACCCAGTACTTC.

This clone was recorded once. The chain couples TRBV6-6 to TRBJ1-5; 8 bases match TRBD1. Germline trimming cut 7 bases from V and 7 bases from J; bases unmatched to any gene: 9. The CDR3 has 14 amino acids. CDR1 MNHNY and CDR2 SVGAGI come from the germline V gene (reference sequence). CDR3 nucleotides: TGTGCCAGCACCGGGACAGGTACCCGCCAGCCCCAGCATTTT. Translation gives CASTGTGTRQPQHF.

The V call is TRBV23-1, the J call TRBJ2-7, with D uncertain. TRBV23-1 is classed as an ORF, of uncertain function. CDR3 size: 12 residues. The V and J ends lost 5 bases and 6 bases respectively, with 11 bases between them. CDR3 bases: TGCGCCAGCAGTAGGAGTAACTGCGAGCAGTACTTC. Its translation is CASSRSNCEQYF.

The chain couples TRBV7-9 to TRBJ1-1; the match to TRBD1 covers 8 bases. CDR1 SEHNR and CDR2 FQNEAQ come from the germline V gene (reference sequence). V dropped 5 bases and J dropped 10; count of bases not matched to a gene: 12. The length of the CDR3 is 14 residues. For the CDR3, the DNA is TGTGCCAGCAGCCACTCAGGGGGCGAGGATAGAGCTTTCTTT. This gives the protein CASSHSGGEDRAFF.

The genes are TRBV7-2 and TRBJ2-7; D uncertain. This CDR3 is built from 12 residues. V dropped 3 bases and J dropped 2 bases, with 5 bases sitting between them. Germline V gene data show CDR1 as SGHTA and CDR2 as FQGNSA. The CDR3 DNA sequence: TGTGCCAGCAGCTTTCGGGCCTACGAGCAGTACTTC. Translation gives CASSFRAYEQYF.